What follows is one TCR beta chain and its context. What antigen it recognizes has not been identified. Base qualities are missing; no much larger clone stands one base away. This specimen belongs to a study of PD-1 blockade in mismatch repair-deficient tumors (TCRdb year 2017). Context from the whole study: Between late 2013 and late 2016, 80 to 90 consecutive patients with some 12 mismatch repair-deficient cancer types, all previously treated and progressing, were enrolled in the trial. Deep sequencing of TCR CDR3 regions was used to track tumor-associated T cell clones in peripheral blood of patients responding to PD-1 blockade.

Library prep was done by the immunoSEQ multiplex PCR assay. TCRdb mirrors the immuneACCESS table, restricted to in-frame sequences. Some clones are absent from its copies; in checked studies, under half trace to an unresolved V gene, and the reason for the others is unknown. The sample has over 100,000 clones on record, 65% to 80% of them singletons. The top ten clones comprise less than 5.5% of the sample. Findings and caveats that apply to the study as a whole: Tumor-resident clones, often undetectable in blood before treatment, expanded rapidly after pembrolizumab and then contracted, generally before radiologic responses.

For each enrolled patient, mismatch repair deficiency was established using either polymerase chain reaction or immunohistochemistry. Three patients who responded to pembrolizumab therapy underwent TCR sequencing. The phase II trial prospectively tested pembrolizumab PD-1 blockade in advanced mismatch repair-deficient cancers regardless of tissue of origin. Peripheral blood T cell samples were serially collected before and at multiple times after PD-1 blockade was started. Blood sampling time points were reported as weeks after the first dose of pembrolizumab. Per the germline V gene (reference sequence), LNHDA is the CDR1 and SQIVND is the CDR2. The CDR3 runs 15 amino acids, cysteine and phenylalanine included. Only the CDR3 DNA is retained, 45 bases long and in frame from the first base. V and J are truncated by 5 bases and 2 bases respectively, leaving an intervening sequence of 16 bases.

The V gene is TRBV19 and the J gene is TRBJ2-7; 5 matching bases give a weak D call of TRBD2. The receptor was derived from an adult with mismatch repair-deficient cancer. Here the sequenced sample was peripheral blood, taken 60 weeks after starting pembrolizumab. The sequenced DNA: TGTGCCAGTAGTGAAGAGGGAGCAGGTCCCTACGAGCAGTACTTC. Translated, it gives CASSEEGAGPYEQYF.